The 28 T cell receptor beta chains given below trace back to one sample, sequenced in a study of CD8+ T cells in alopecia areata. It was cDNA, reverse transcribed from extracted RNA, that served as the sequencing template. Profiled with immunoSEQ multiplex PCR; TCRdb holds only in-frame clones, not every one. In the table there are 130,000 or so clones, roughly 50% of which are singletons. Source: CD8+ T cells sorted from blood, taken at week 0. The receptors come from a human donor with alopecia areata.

In nucleotides, the CDR3 is TGCGCCAGCAGCCAAGAGAGACTAGCGGGGGGGCAAGAGACCCAGTACTTC. This gives the protein CASSQERLAGGQETQYF. The chain uses TRBV4-3 and TRBJ2-5, with 14 bases identical to TRBD2. The CDR3 has 17 residues. CDR1 LGHNA and CDR2 YSLEER come from the germline V gene. After removal of 0 bases from V and 2 bases from J, the junction contained 2 bases not matched to a gene.

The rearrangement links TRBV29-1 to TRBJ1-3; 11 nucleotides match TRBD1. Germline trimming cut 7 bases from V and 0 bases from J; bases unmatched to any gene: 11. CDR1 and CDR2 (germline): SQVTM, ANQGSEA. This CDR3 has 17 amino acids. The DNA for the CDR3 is TGCAGCGCTTGGGGACAGGGGGAAACGGGCTCTGGAAACACCATATATTTT. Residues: CSAWGQGETGSGNTIYF.

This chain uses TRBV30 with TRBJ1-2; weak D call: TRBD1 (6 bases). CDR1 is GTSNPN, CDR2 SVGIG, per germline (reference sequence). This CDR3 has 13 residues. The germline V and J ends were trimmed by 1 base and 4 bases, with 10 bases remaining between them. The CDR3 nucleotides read TGTGCCTGGAGTGAGGGGGTCACCTATGGCTACACCTTC. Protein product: CAWSEGVTYGYTF.

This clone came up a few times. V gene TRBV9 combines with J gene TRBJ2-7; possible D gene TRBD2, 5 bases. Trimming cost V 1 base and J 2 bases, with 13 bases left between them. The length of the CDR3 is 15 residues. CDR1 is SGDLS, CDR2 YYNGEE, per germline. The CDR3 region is CASSVTPGSPYEQYF. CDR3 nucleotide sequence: TGTGCCAGCAGCGTAACTCCGGGGTCACCCTACGAGCAGTACTTC.

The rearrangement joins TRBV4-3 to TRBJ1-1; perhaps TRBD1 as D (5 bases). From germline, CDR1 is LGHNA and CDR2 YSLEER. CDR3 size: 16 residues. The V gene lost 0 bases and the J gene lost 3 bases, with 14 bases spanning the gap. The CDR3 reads CASSQDSQGEDTEAFF. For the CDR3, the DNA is TGCGCCAGCAGCCAAGATAGCCAGGGCGAAGACACTGAAGCTTTCTTT.

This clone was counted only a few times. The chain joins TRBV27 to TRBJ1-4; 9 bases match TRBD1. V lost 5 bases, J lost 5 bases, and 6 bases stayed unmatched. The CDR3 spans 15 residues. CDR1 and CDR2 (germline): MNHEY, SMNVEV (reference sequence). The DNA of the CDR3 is TGTGCCAGCAGTCACGGGACAGGGAAAAATGAAAAACTGTTTTTT. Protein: CASSHGTGKNEKLFF.

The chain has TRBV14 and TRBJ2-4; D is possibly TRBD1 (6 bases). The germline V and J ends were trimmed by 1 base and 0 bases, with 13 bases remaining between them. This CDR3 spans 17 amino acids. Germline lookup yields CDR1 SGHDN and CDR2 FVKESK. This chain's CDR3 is CASSQGQAPLAKNIQYF. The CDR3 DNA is TGTGCCAGCAGCCAAGGACAGGCACCTCTAGCCAAAAACATTCAGTACTTC.

The CDR3 DNA reads as TGTGCCAGCAGCGGAGGGACAGTAAAAGAGACCCAGTACTTC. This translates into CASSGGTVKETQYF. The chain joins TRBV9 to TRBJ2-5; 7 bases map to TRBD1. The CDR3 runs 14 residues. CDR1 is SGDLS, CDR2 YYNGEE, per germline. Trimming removed 3 bases from V and 3 bases from J; junction bases left unmatched: 5.

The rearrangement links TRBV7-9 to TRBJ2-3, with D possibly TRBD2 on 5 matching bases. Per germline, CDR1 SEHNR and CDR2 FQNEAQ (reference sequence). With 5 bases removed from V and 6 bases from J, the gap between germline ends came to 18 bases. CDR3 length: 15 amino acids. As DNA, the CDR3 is TGTGCCAGCAGCCCCCCTGTCCAAGCGGCGGATACGCAGTATTTT. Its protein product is CASSPPVQAADTQYF.

CDR3 sequence reads: CASSLGANYGYTF. The CDR3 DNA follows: TGTGCCAGCAGTTTAGGGGCAAACTATGGCTACACCTTC. The J gene is TRBJ1-2, the V gene TRBV27, with a tentative D call TRBD1 (5 bases). CDR1 is MNHEY, CDR2 SMNVEV, per germline (reference sequence). V was clipped by 2 bases and J by 2 bases, with 6 bases between them. The CDR3 is 13 residues long.

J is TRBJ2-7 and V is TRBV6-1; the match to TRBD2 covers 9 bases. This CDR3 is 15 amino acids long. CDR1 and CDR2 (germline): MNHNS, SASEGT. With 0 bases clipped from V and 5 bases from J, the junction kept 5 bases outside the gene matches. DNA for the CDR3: TGTGCCAGCAGTGAAGCACTTAGCGGGGGCAACGAGCAGTACTTC. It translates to CASSEALSGGNEQYF.

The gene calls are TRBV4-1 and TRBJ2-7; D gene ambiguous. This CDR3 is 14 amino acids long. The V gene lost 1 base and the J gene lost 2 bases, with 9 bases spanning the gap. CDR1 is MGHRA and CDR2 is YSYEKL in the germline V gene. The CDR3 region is CASSQGGEAYEQYF. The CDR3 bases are TGCGCCAGCAGCCAAGGTGGAGAGGCCTACGAGCAGTACTTC.

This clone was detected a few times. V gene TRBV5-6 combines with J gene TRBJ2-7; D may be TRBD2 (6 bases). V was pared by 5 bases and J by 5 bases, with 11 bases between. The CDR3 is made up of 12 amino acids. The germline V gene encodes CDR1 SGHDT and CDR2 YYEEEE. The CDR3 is CASRRDSHEQYF. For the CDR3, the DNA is TGTGCCAGCAGACGGGACTCTCACGAGCAGTACTTC.

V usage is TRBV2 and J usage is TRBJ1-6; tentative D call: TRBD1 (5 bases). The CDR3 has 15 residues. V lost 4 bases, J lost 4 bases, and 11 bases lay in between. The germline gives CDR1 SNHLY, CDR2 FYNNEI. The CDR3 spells CASSVPRDYNSPLHF. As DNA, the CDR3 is TGTGCCAGCAGTGTCCCCAGGGATTATAATTCACCCCTCCACTTT.

The CDR3 coding sequence is TGTGCCAGCAGCTTCGCTGTCTCCTACGAGCAGTACTTC. Amino acids: CASSFAVSYEQYF. The chain couples TRBV7-9 to TRBJ2-7; the D is unclear. The CDR3 is 13 amino acids. Per the germline V gene, CDR1 is SEHNR and CDR2 is FQNEAQ (reference sequence). Trimming shortened V by 3 bases and J by 0 bases, and 6 bases separated the two germline ends.

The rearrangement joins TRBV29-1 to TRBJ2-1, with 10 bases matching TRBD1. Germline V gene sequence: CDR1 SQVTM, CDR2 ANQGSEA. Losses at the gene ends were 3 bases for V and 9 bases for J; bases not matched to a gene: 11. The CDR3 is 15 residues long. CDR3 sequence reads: CSVDIGDRGNGEQFF. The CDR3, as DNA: TGCAGCGTTGACATTGGGGACAGGGGTAATGGTGAGCAGTTCTTC.

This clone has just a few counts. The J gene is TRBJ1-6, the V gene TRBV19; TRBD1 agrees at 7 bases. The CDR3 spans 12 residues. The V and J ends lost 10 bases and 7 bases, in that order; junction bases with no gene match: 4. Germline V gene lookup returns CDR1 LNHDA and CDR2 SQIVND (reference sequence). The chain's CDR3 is CATRGENSPLHF. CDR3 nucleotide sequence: TGTGCCACCAGGGGGGAGAATTCACCCCTCCACTTT.

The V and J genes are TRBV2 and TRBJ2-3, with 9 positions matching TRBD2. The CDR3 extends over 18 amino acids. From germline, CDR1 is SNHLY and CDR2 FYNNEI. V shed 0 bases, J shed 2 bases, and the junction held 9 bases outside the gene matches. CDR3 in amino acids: CASSEALGSGGLTDTQYF. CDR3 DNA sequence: TGTGCCAGCAGTGAAGCGCTTGGTAGCGGGGGCCTCACAGATACGCAGTATTTT.

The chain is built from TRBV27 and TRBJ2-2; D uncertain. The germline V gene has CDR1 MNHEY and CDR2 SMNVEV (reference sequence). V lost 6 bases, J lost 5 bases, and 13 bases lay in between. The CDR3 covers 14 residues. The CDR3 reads CASSIRMRTGELFF. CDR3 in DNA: TGTGCCAGCAGCATCAGGATGCGGACCGGGGAGCTGTTTTTT.

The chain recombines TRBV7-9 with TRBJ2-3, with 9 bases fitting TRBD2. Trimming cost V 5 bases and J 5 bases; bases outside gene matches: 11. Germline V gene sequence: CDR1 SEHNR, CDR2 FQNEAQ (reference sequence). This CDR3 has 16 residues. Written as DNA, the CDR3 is TGTGCCAGCAGCCCCCGGTTAGCGGGGGTCGAAGATACGCAGTATTTT. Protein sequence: CASSPRLAGVEDTQYF.

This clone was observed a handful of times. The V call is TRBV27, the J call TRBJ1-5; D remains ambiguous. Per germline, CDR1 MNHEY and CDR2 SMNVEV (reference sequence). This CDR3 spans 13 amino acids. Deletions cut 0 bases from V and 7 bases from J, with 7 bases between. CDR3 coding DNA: TGTGCCAGCAGTTTATCAGGGATCCAGCCCCAGCATTTT. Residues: CASSLSGIQPQHF.

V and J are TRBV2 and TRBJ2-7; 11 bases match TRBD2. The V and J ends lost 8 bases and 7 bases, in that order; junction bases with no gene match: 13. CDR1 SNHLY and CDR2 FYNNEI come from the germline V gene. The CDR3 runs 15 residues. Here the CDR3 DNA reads TGTGCCAGCCTGCGGGTAGCGGGGGGGCCGGGGGAGCAGTACTTC. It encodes CASLRVAGGPGEQYF.

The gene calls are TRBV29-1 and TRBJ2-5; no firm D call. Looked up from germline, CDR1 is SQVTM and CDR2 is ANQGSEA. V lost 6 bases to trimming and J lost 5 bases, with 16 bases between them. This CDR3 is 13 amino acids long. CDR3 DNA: TGCAGCGTCAGAGGCACACCCCGGGAGACCCAGTACTTC. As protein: CSVRGTPRETQYF.

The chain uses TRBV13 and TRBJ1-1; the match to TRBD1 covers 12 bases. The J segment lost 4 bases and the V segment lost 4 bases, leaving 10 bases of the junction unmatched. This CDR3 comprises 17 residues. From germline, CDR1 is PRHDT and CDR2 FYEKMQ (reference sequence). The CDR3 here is CASSSAGTGGEATEAFF. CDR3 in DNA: TGTGCCAGCAGCTCCGCCGGGACAGGGGGCGAGGCCACTGAAGCTTTCTTT.

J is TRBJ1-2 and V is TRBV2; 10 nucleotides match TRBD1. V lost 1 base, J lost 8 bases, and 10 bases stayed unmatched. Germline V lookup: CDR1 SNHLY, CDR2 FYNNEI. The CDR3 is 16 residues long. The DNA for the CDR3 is TGTGCCAGCAGTGAAGATCTACCAGGGACAGGGGACGGCTACACCTTC. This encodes CASSEDLPGTGDGYTF.

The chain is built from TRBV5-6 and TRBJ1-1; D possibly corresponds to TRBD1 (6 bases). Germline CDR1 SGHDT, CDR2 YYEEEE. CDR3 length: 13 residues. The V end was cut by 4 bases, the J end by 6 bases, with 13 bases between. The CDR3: CASSQQGRSEAFF. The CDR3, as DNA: TGTGCCAGCAGCCAACAGGGACGTTCTGAAGCTTTCTTT.

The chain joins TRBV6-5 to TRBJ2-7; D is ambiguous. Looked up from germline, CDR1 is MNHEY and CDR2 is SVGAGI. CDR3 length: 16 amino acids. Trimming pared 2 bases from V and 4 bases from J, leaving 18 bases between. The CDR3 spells CASSYSLGPELYEQYF. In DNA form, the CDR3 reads TGTGCCAGCAGTTACAGTTTGGGCCCAGAGCTTTACGAGCAGTACTTC.

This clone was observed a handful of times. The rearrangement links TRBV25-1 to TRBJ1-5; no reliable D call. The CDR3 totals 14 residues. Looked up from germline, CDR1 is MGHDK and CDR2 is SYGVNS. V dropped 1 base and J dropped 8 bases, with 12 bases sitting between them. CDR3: CASSELETEEPQHF. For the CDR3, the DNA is TGTGCCAGCAGTGAATTGGAAACTGAGGAGCCCCAGCATTTT.